A single TCR beta chain is shown here with its context. The data are from a study of blood T cell repertoires in COVID-19. Using immunoSEQ multiplex PCR, the repertoire was profiled, and TCRdb retains in-frame clones only, with some absent. Counted here are some 300,000 clones, around 89% occurring once; the ten biggest clones make up approximately 6.5%. The CDR3 has 12 amino acids. Germline trimming cut 5 bases from V and 9 bases from J; bases unmatched to any gene: 4. In germline, CDR1 is SGHNT, CDR2 YENEEA. Sequences were obtained from peripheral blood. The receptor's source is a woman between 50 and 59 years old with COVID-19, enrolled during active disease. The chain couples TRBV11-3 to TRBJ2-3; 8 positions match TRBD1. For the CDR3, the DNA is TGTGCCAGCAGCATCGGACAGGGAACGCAGTATTTT. Amino acid sequence: CASSIGQGTQYF.